The 9 T cell receptor beta chains reported below all come from one sample, sequenced in a study of PD-L1 blockade in urothelial cancer. Clones were sequenced by immunoSEQ multiplex PCR, and TCRdb holds only the in-frame ones, with some missing. In the table there are under 95,000 clones, roughly 89% of which are singletons. Time point defined: pretreatment peripheral blood. This material consisted of PBMCs, taken around atezolizumab (anti-PD-L1) treatment. The receptors derive from a man in his fifties or sixties with urothelial cancer.

The chain is built from TRBV28 and TRBJ2-7, with 9 bases aligning to TRBD1. The CDR3 sequence is 14 residues long. V lost 7 bases, J lost 0 bases, and 4 bases stayed unmatched. Germline V gene lookup returns CDR1 MDHEN and CDR2 SYDVKM. The CDR3 DNA is TGTGCCAGCAAAGGACAGGGGAGCTCCTACGAGCAGTACTTC. Amino acid sequence: CASKGQGSSYEQYF.

The genes are TRBV28 and TRBJ1-4; a weak D match, TRBD1 (5 bases). This CDR3 spans 14 amino acids. The V gene's germline CDR1 is MDHEN and CDR2 SYDVKM. V was cut by 2 bases and J by 2 bases, with 6 bases left in between. The CDR3 region has the DNA TGTGCCAGCAGTTTAGGGGGGACTAATGAAAAACTGTTTTTT. Protein: CASSLGGTNEKLFF.

The chain links TRBV27 to TRBJ2-7; maybe TRBD2 (6 bases). The CDR3 contains 15 residues. From germline, CDR1 is MNHEY and CDR2 SMNVEV (reference sequence). V was trimmed by 5 bases and J by 0 bases, leaving 14 bases between them. The CDR3 DNA reads as TGTGCCAGCAGTCCAATAGCGACTAGCTCCTACGAGCAGTACTTC. Protein sequence: CASSPIATSSYEQYF.

The CDR3 DNA follows: TGTGCCAGCAGCTCAACACAGGGGGTCAATGAGCAGTTCTTC. Its protein product is CASSSTQGVNEQFF. The chain employs TRBV7-2 and TRBJ2-1; 8 bases agree with TRBD1. V was pared by 4 bases and J by 6 bases, with 5 bases of the junction left unmatched. This CDR3 has 14 residues. Germline loops: CDR1 SGHTA, CDR2 FQGNSA.

The rearrangement uses TRBV11-2 and TRBJ2-2; TRBD2 matches 13 bases. The CDR3 contains 18 residues. CDR1 is SGHAT and CDR2 is FQNNGV in the germline V gene. J gave up 5 bases and V 2 bases, and 8 bases lay outside the gene matches. The DNA for the CDR3 is TGTGCCAGCAGCTTATTCCCCGGACTAGCGGGGGAAACCGGGGAGCTGTTTTTT. It is translated as CASSLFPGLAGETGELFF. Together with reference TRBV11-2 and TRBJ2-2, the CDR3 gives the full variable domain: EAGVAQSPRYKIIEKRQSVAFWCNPISGHATLYWYQQILGQGPKLLIQFQNNGVVDDSQLPKDRFSAERLKGVDSTLKIQPAKLEDSAVYLCASSLFPGLAGETGELFFGEGSRLTVL.

The chain uses TRBV5-1 and TRBJ2-3; 13 nucleotides line up with TRBD2. V dropped 0 bases and J dropped 4; count of bases not matched to a gene: 8. Germline V gene sequence: CDR1 SGHRS, CDR2 YFSETQ. This CDR3 comprises 18 residues. The CDR3, as DNA: TGCGCCAGCAGCTTGGAGACTAGCGGGAGGAAGTATCCAGATACGCAGTATTTT. Its protein product is CASSLETSGRKYPDTQYF.

The chain uses TRBV27 and TRBJ2-5; 9 bases line up with TRBD1. Germline V CDR1 and CDR2: MNHEY, SMNVEV (reference sequence). Unmatched junction bases numbered 4, after V lost 5 bases and J lost 3 bases. There are 14 residues in the CDR3. CDR3: CASSPRTGEETQYF. The CDR3 DNA reads TGTGCCAGCAGTCCGCGGACAGGGGAAGAGACCCAGTACTTC.

The CDR3 is CASSLALWGGTQETQYF. Here the CDR3 DNA reads TGTGCCAGCAGCTTGGCCCTATGGGGGGGAACCCAAGAGACCCAGTACTTC. This chain connects TRBV5-4 to TRBJ2-5, with 7 bases identical to TRBD2. The CDR3 has 17 amino acids. Germline lookup yields CDR1 SGHNT and CDR2 YYREEE (reference sequence). The V gene end was trimmed by 0 bases and the J gene end by 1 base; junction bases not matched to a gene: 9.

There are a few counts of this clone. V and J are TRBV28 and TRBJ1-1; D ambiguous. This CDR3 region has 11 residues. Germline CDR1 MDHEN, CDR2 SYDVKM. Trimming took 6 bases from V and 4 from J, leaving 6 bases between them. The CDR3 DNA reads TGTGCCAGCAGGGCTAGCACTGAAGCTTTCTTT. It is translated as CASRASTEAFF.